One and the same sample provided the 9 T cell receptor beta chains below, sequenced in a study of shared clonotypes between healthy human individuals. This table comes from immunoSEQ multiplex PCR, and its TCRdb copy is limited to in-frame clones, with some not included. The sample lists approximately 710,000 clones, around 91% occurring once. Sequencing was done on a sample of memory CD8+ T cells from PBMCs. Stated subset: CD45RO+ cells pooled with CCR7-negative TemRA cells. The receptors here all came from a man aged 18 to 30 in good health. Some clones in this sample may be carry-over from other donors' samples.

The chain is built from TRBV2 and TRBJ1-2; no firm D call. V was trimmed by 2 bases and J by 4 bases, leaving 14 bases between them. CDR1 is SNHLY and CDR2 is FYNNEI in the germline V gene. The CDR3 is made up of 15 amino acids. The CDR3 region is CASSESTRGPYGYTF. The CDR3 coding sequence is TGTGCCAGCAGTGAATCAACAAGAGGTCCCTATGGCTACACCTTC.

This clone was counted a single time. In nucleotides, the CDR3 is TGTGCCAGCAGCGAGAGCGCGGGGGAGTCCTACAATGAGCAGTTCTTC. Translated, it gives CASSESAGESYNEQFF. This rearrangement joins TRBV7-6 to TRBJ2-1, with 7 nucleotides matching TRBD2. Looked up from germline, CDR1 is SGHVS and CDR2 is FNYEAQ. CDR3 length: 16 residues. J gave up 1 base and V 5 bases, and 8 bases lay outside the gene matches.

This chain uses TRBV19 with TRBJ2-7; D gene unclear. CDR3 length: 11 amino acids. From germline, CDR1 is LNHDA and CDR2 SQIVND (reference sequence). V gave up 10 bases and J gave up 6 bases, with 13 bases separating them. CDR3 in DNA: TGTGCCACCCTGATTCCGGGCGAGCAGTACTTC. Translation gives CATLIPGEQYF.

The J gene is TRBJ2-1, the V gene TRBV9; D may be TRBD2 (6 bases). CDR1 and CDR2 from the germline V gene are SGDLS and YYNGEE. CDR3 length: 14 amino acids. Trimming left V 0 bases short and J 9 bases short, with 13 bases between. CDR3 nucleotide sequence: TGTGCCAGCAGCGTAGTACGGGAGACGGGTGAGCAGTTCTTC. It is translated as CASSVVRETGEQFF.

As DNA, the CDR3 is TGTGCCAGCAGTGAAACCATAACGAGCGGCACCGGGGAGCTGTTTTTT. This sequence encodes CASSETITSGTGELFF. The chain uses TRBV2 and TRBJ2-2; D might be TRBD2 (5 bases). CDR3 length: 16 residues. From germline, CDR1 is SNHLY and CDR2 FYNNEI. The V end was cut by 2 bases, the J end by 4 bases, with 14 bases between.

This chain connects TRBV29-1 to TRBJ2-7; 8 bases line up with TRBD2. CDR1 and CDR2 (germline): SQVTM, ANQGSEA. This CDR3 comprises 16 residues. After removal of 2 bases from V and 3 bases from J, the junction contained 12 bases not matched to a gene. This CDR3 is CSVETPGGAGDYEQYF. CDR3 DNA: TGCAGCGTTGAAACGCCCGGGGGAGCGGGAGACTACGAGCAGTACTTC.

The genes are TRBV5-3 and TRBJ2-7; no clear D gene. TRBV5-3 is classed as an ORF, of uncertain function. V was pared by 0 bases and J by 0 bases, with 7 bases between. This CDR3 comprises 14 residues. The CDR3 sequence: CARSLETHSYEQYF. CDR3 bases: TGTGCCAGAAGCTTGGAGACCCACTCCTACGAGCAGTACTTC.

The genes are TRBV28 and TRBJ2-7; 9 bases align to TRBD1. This CDR3 region has 14 residues. Germline CDR1 is MDHEN and CDR2 is SYDVKM. V dropped 5 bases and J dropped 6; count of bases not matched to a gene: 8. The CDR3 here is CASSPWDRVTEQYF. For the CDR3, the DNA is TGTGCCAGCAGTCCGTGGGACAGGGTGACCGAGCAGTACTTC.

The chain recombines TRBV4-1 with TRBJ1-1; 8 nucleotides match TRBD1. V shed 4 bases and J 7 bases; nucleotides not matched to a gene: 8. The CDR3 totals 14 residues. Germline CDR1 MGHRA, CDR2 YSYEKL. This CDR3 is CASSPGQGWGEAFF. The CDR3 nucleotides are TGCGCCAGCAGCCCAGGACAGGGATGGGGTGAAGCTTTCTTT.